Below, 9 T cell receptor beta chains from the same sample are listed, as sequenced in a study of CD8+ T cells in alopecia areata (dated by TCRdb to the late 2010s). This specimen's time point label, interpreted: less than 30 weeks on oral tofacitinib. Per the publication, the treatment or condition label means: oral pan-JAK inhibitor, 5-10 mg twice daily. The receptor library was made with the immunoSEQ multiplex PCR assay. RNA was extracted from all samples and reverse transcribed into cDNA, which served as template for TCR sequencing. What TCRdb holds here is the immuneACCESS table cut down to in-frame rearrangements. Part of the clones is not present; checked against another copy, under half of the missing clones reflect an unresolved V gene, and the others are unexplained. For this sample there are 150,000 to 200,000 clones; 60% appear just once. The biggest ten clones account for just over 1% of the sample.

This material consisted of CD4+ T cells sorted from blood, taken at week 24, from a patient treated with tofacitinib. The source of these receptors is a human donor with alopecia areata.

This clone was counted between two and nine times. The V gene is TRBV28, the J gene TRBJ2-7; 10 bases match TRBD1. Germline lookup yields CDR1 MDHEN and CDR2 SYDVKM. V was pared by 6 bases and J by 2 bases, with 22 bases of the junction left unmatched. The CDR3 length is 20 residues. This CDR3 is CASSRITRDRGSTRPYEQYF. The CDR3 DNA is TGTGCCAGCAGCCGAATAACCCGGGACAGGGGATCAACAAGACCCTACGAGCAGTACTTC.

The V gene is TRBV7-9, the J gene TRBJ2-5, with a possible D match to TRBD1 (5 bases). CDR1 is SEHNR, CDR2 FQNEAQ, per germline (reference sequence). The V gene lost 5 bases and the J gene lost 0 bases, with 10 bases spanning the gap. The CDR3 has 14 amino acids. The CDR3 here is CASSQQAYQETQYF. As DNA, the CDR3 is TGTGCCAGCAGCCAACAGGCTTACCAAGAGACCCAGTACTTC.

The chain uses TRBV15 and TRBJ1-2; TRBD1 matches 7 bases. This CDR3 has 14 residues. V was pared by 4 bases and J by 8 bases, with 10 bases of the junction left unmatched. The germline V gene encodes CDR1 LNHNV and CDR2 YYDKDF (reference sequence). The CDR3 DNA reads as TGTGCCACCAGCACCCAAGGACAGGACGGGGGCTACACCTTC. This sequence encodes CATSTQGQDGGYTF.

The J gene is TRBJ1-1, the V gene TRBV6-5; D unresolved. V lost 0 bases, J lost 1 base, and 3 bases lay in between. The CDR3 runs 13 residues. Germline assignment: CDR1 MNHEY and CDR2 SVGAGI. The CDR3 coding sequence is TGTGCCAGCAGTTACTCCCAGAACACTGAAGCTTTCTTT. Amino acid sequence: CASSYSQNTEAFF.

V usage is TRBV23-1 and J usage is TRBJ2-7, with 9 bases aligning to TRBD1. TRBV23-1 is an open reading frame, and its role is uncertain. The CDR3 is made up of 16 amino acids. Trimming took 0 bases from V and 3 from J; bases not matched to a gene: 6. Here the CDR3 DNA reads TGCGCCAGCAGTCAATCTTATCGGGACAGGGTCTACGAGCAGTACTTC. This encodes CASSQSYRDRVYEQYF.

This sequence joins TRBV29-1 and TRBJ1-1, with D possibly being TRBD1 (6 bases). The CDR3 runs 11 residues. V was clipped by 4 bases and J by 4 bases, with 7 bases between them. The V gene's germline CDR1 is SQVTM and CDR2 ANQGSEA. The CDR3: CSVVGATEAFF. As DNA, the CDR3 is TGCAGCGTTGTGGGGGCCACTGAAGCTTTCTTT.

This clone has at least ten counts. This chain links TRBV5-6 with TRBJ2-2; D ambiguous. This CDR3 has 15 residues. CDR1 is SGHDT, CDR2 YYEEEE, per germline. V dropped 0 bases and J dropped 1 base, with 7 bases sitting between them. CDR3 in DNA: TGTGCCAGCAGCTTGGTTCTGTTGAACACCGGGGAGCTGTTTTTT. Translated: CASSLVLLNTGELFF.

The chain couples TRBV6-5 to TRBJ1-6; the D is unclear. V lost 0 bases, J lost 9 bases, and 15 bases lay in between. The germline V gene encodes CDR1 MNHEY and CDR2 SVGAGI. The CDR3 extends over 16 amino acids. The CDR3 is CASSYSAGGMSSPLHF. CDR3 in DNA: TGTGCCAGCAGTTACTCGGCGGGAGGAATGAGTTCACCCCTCCACTTT.

There are a few counts of this clone. Here the CDR3 DNA reads TGCGCCAGCAGCTTGGAGATGGTGTCTGGGGCCAACGTCCTGACTTTC. This encodes CASSLEMVSGANVLTF. The chain joins TRBV5-1 to TRBJ2-6; D remains unclear. The V and J ends lost 0 bases and 1 base respectively, with 8 bases between them. Germline V gene sequence: CDR1 SGHRS, CDR2 YFSETQ. The CDR3 has 16 amino acids.